These 21 T cell receptor beta chains originate from one sample sequenced in a study of cytomegalovirus exposure and HLA in healthy donors. With 60 Vbeta and 13 Jbeta primers, the PCR was carried out. Data came from immunoSEQ multiplex PCR; TCRdb stores just in-frame clones and leaves some out. This sample yields 95,000 to 110,000 clones, of which around 61% are seen a single time; roughly 3.3% belongs to the top ten. What was sequenced was PBMCs. Source of these receptors: a woman between 45 and 60 years old in good health and CMV-seronegative.

The rearrangement uses TRBV11-2 and TRBJ2-4; tentatively, D is TRBD1 (6 bases). The CDR3 has 15 residues. Trimming took 3 bases from V and 3 from J, leaving 12 bases between them. CDR1 and CDR2 from the germline V gene are SGHAT and FQNNGV. CDR3 sequence (DNA): TGTGCCAGCAGCTTCAGGGGCAGTAGCAAAAACATTCAGTACTTC. As protein: CASSFRGSSKNIQYF.

This clone was observed once. The J gene is TRBJ1-5, the V gene TRBV7-8; D is perhaps TRBD1 (5 bases). Germline lookup yields CDR1 SGHVS and CDR2 FQNEAQ. This CDR3 contains 14 residues. Trimming took off 7 bases at V and 5 bases at J, with 15 bases between the two ends. CDR3: CASTQWGWDQPQHF. In nucleotides, the CDR3 is TGTGCCAGCACCCAATGGGGCTGGGATCAGCCCCAGCATTTT.

The rearrangement links TRBV4-3 to TRBJ2-7; 7 positions match TRBD2. CDR1 is LGHNA, CDR2 YSLEER, per germline. The CDR3 sequence is 15 residues long. J gave up 2 bases and V 2 bases, and 6 bases lay outside the gene matches. The chain's CDR3 is CASSQSTSAAYEQYF. In DNA form, the CDR3 reads TGCGCCAGCAGCCAATCAACTAGCGCAGCCTACGAGCAGTACTTC.

V and J are TRBV6-1 and TRBJ2-5; TRBD1 agrees at 9 bases. This CDR3 region has 15 residues. V gave up 8 bases and J gave up 4 bases; unmatched junction bases: 11. From germline, CDR1 is MNHNS and CDR2 SASEGT. The CDR3 here is CASFKSQGAGETQYF. The CDR3, as DNA: TGTGCCAGCTTTAAATCACAGGGGGCGGGAGAGACCCAGTACTTC.

V and J are TRBV6-5 and TRBJ1-1; TRBD1 agrees at 8 bases. The CDR3 is 12 residues long. The J segment lost 4 bases and the V segment lost 8 bases, leaving 3 bases of the junction unmatched. Germline assignment: CDR1 MNHEY and CDR2 SVGAGI. The chain's CDR3 is CASGQGGTEAFF. The DNA for the CDR3 is TGTGCCAGCGGACAGGGAGGCACTGAAGCTTTCTTT.

This clone was seen more than once but under ten times. This rearrangement joins TRBV2 to TRBJ1-5; TRBD1 might be the D (6 bases). V was shortened by 4 bases and J by 5 bases, with 9 bases between the two germline ends. Per the germline V gene, CDR1 is SNHLY and CDR2 is FYNNEI. The CDR3 consists of 13 residues. The chain's CDR3 is CASSAGAYQPQHF. CDR3 sequence (DNA): TGTGCCAGCAGTGCAGGGGCCTATCAGCCCCAGCATTTT.

The chain combines TRBV7-9 with TRBJ2-1, with a weak D call TRBD2 (6 bases). Germline V gene data show CDR1 as SEHNR and CDR2 as FQNEAQ (reference sequence). There are 15 residues in the CDR3. V dropped 6 bases and J dropped 6 bases, with 18 bases sitting between them. The CDR3 sequence is CASRFGGSPGNEQFF. As DNA, the CDR3 is TGTGCCAGCAGATTCGGAGGGTCTCCAGGCAATGAGCAGTTCTTC.

The chain links TRBV7-6 to TRBJ2-1; weak D call: TRBD2 (5 bases). Germline lookup yields CDR1 SGHVS and CDR2 FNYEAQ. CDR3 length: 16 amino acids. Trimming took off 5 bases at V and 4 bases at J, with 18 bases between the two ends. Written as DNA, the CDR3 is TGTGCCAGCAGCCCCGGGATGGGCGGGTTATACAATGAGCAGTTCTTC. Translation: CASSPGMGGLYNEQFF. Variable domain in full (rest from reference TRBV7-6 and TRBJ2-1): GAGVSQSPRYKVTKRGQDVALRCDPISGHVSLYWYRQALGQGPEFLTYFNYEAQQDKSGLPNDRFSAERPEGSISTLTIQRTEQRDSAMYRCASSPGMGGLYNEQFFGPGTRLTVL.

This rearrangement joins TRBV4-1 to TRBJ1-5; 9 nucleotides line up with TRBD1. CDR3 length: 14 residues. The J segment lost 7 bases and the V segment lost 4 bases, leaving 5 bases of the junction unmatched. Per the germline V gene, CDR1 is MGHRA and CDR2 is YSYEKL. The CDR3 region is CASSPTGGYQPQHF. CDR3 nucleotides: TGCGCCAGCAGCCCCACAGGGGGCTACCAGCCCCAGCATTTT.

This sequence joins TRBV2 and TRBJ2-7; 8 bases fit TRBD1. The V gene end was trimmed by 4 bases and the J gene end by 2 bases; junction bases not matched to a gene: 10. Germline loops: CDR1 SNHLY, CDR2 FYNNEI. The CDR3 runs to 16 residues. This CDR3 is CASSAIVRTGTYEQYF. CDR3 sequence (DNA): TGTGCCAGCAGTGCAATTGTTAGGACAGGGACCTACGAGCAGTACTTC.

The V gene is TRBV29-1, the J gene TRBJ2-7; 7 positions agree with TRBD2. With 4 bases clipped from V and 6 bases from J, the junction kept 6 bases outside the gene matches. CDR3 size: 12 residues. Germline CDR1 and CDR2: SQVTM and ANQGSEA. Here the CDR3 reads CSVVGGGGEQYF. The CDR3 coding sequence is TGCAGCGTTGTTGGGGGGGGTGGCGAGCAGTACTTC.

The chain recombines TRBV4-1 with TRBJ1-6; D uncertain. V lost 2 bases, J lost 8 bases, and 16 bases lay in between. Germline lookup yields CDR1 MGHRA and CDR2 YSYEKL. This CDR3 is 16 amino acids long. The chain's CDR3 is CASSQFLGGIDSPLHF. The CDR3 DNA reads as TGCGCCAGCAGCCAATTTCTGGGAGGTATCGATTCACCCCTCCACTTT.

The CDR3 nucleotides read TGCGCCAGCAGCAAAACCGGGGTAAGCTCCTACGAGCAGTACTTC. It is translated as CASSKTGVSSYEQYF. The rearrangement joins TRBV5-1 to TRBJ2-7; D is possibly TRBD2 (5 bases). CDR3 length equals 15 residues. Trimming cost V 4 bases and J 0 bases, with 14 bases left between them. Germline V gene sequence: CDR1 SGHRS, CDR2 YFSETQ.

The chain combines TRBV19 with TRBJ2-5; D may be TRBD1 (6 bases). Looked up from germline, CDR1 is LNHDA and CDR2 is SQIVND (reference sequence). The CDR3 sequence is 13 residues long. Trimming removed 4 bases at V and 3 bases at J, with 9 bases between. DNA for the CDR3: TGTGCCAGTAGTAAGTCAGGGGAAGAGACCCAGTACTTC. This encodes CASSKSGEETQYF. The full variable domain, in which reference TRBV19 and TRBJ2-5 provide the parts outside the CDR3, is DGGITQSPKYLFRKEGQNVTLSCEQNLNHDAMYWYRQDPGQGLRLIYYSQIVNDFQKGDIAEGYSVSREKKESFPLTVTSAQKNPTAFYLCASSKSGEETQYFGPGTRLLVL.

The chain combines TRBV29-1 with TRBJ2-1; tentative D call: TRBD1 (6 bases). This CDR3 has 13 amino acids. Trimming stripped 6 bases from V and 6 bases from J, with 15 bases between. Germline V CDR1 and CDR2: SQVTM, ANQGSEA. CDR3 bases: TGCAGCGTGGATAAAGGGGGTCTCAATGAGCAGTTCTTC. Translation gives CSVDKGGLNEQFF.

V gene TRBV27 combines with J gene TRBJ2-7, with 14 bases that match TRBD2. Trimming took 6 bases from V and 5 from J; bases not matched to a gene: 9. The CDR3 consists of 16 residues. CDR1 is MNHEY and CDR2 is SMNVEV in the germline V gene (reference sequence). For the CDR3, the DNA is TGTGCCAGCAGACCCCCCCTGGGACTAGCGGGAGACGAGCAGTACTTC. Its protein product is CASRPPLGLAGDEQYF.

The V call is TRBV30, the J call TRBJ2-6, with D tentatively TRBD1 (6 bases). This CDR3 contains 15 residues. From germline, CDR1 is GTSNPN and CDR2 SVGIG (reference sequence). V was clipped by 8 bases and J by 0 bases, with 14 bases between them. In nucleotides, the CDR3 is TGTGCCAGTACGACAGGAGTCTCTGGGGCCAACGTCCTGACTTTC. It yields the protein CASTTGVSGANVLTF. Based on the CDR3 plus reference TRBV30 and TRBJ2-6, the full variable domain is SQTIHQWPATLVQPVGSPLSLECTVEGTSNPNLYWYRQAAGRGLQLLFYSVGIGQISSEVPQNLSASRPQDRQFILSSKKLLLSDSGFYLCASTTGVSGANVLTFGAGSRLTVL.

This clone was detected only a few times. The chain uses TRBV30 and TRBJ2-7; 9 nucleotides match TRBD1. This CDR3 region has 14 residues. In germline, CDR1 is GTSNPN, CDR2 SVGIG (reference sequence). Losses at the gene ends were 3 bases for V and 6 bases for J; bases not matched to a gene: 9. The CDR3 sequence: CAWSEPGQGGEQYF. Written as DNA, the CDR3 is TGTGCCTGGAGCGAGCCGGGACAGGGTGGCGAGCAGTACTTC. Based on the CDR3 plus reference TRBV30 and TRBJ2-7, the full variable domain is SQTIHQWPATLVQPVGSPLSLECTVEGTSNPNLYWYRQAAGRGLQLLFYSVGIGQISSEVPQNLSASRPQDRQFILSSKKLLLSDSGFYLCAWSEPGQGGEQYFGPGTRLTVT.

This clone was observed a handful of times. V usage is TRBV5-1 and J usage is TRBJ1-4, with D possibly matching TRBD1 (5 bases). Trimming pared 4 bases from V and 5 bases from J, leaving 12 bases between. The CDR3 is 14 amino acids. Germline assignment: CDR1 SGHRS and CDR2 YFSETQ. The CDR3 DNA sequence: TGCGCCAGCAGCATGACAGTTAACAATGAAAAACTGTTTTTT. Protein: CASSMTVNNEKLFF.

This clone was counted only a few times. The chain recombines TRBV9 with TRBJ2-2, with D unclear. V lost 0 bases to trimming and J lost 2 bases, with 8 bases between them. Germline-derived CDR1 and CDR2 are SGDLS and YYNGEE. This CDR3 is 15 amino acids long. The CDR3 sequence: CASSVGGTNTGELFF. In DNA, the CDR3 is TGTGCCAGCAGCGTAGGCGGAACAAACACCGGGGAGCTGTTTTTT.

The rearrangement links TRBV6-4 to TRBJ2-5; TRBD2 matches at 9 bases. V was pared by 5 bases and J by 3 bases, with 10 bases of the junction left unmatched. The V gene's germline CDR1 is MRHNA and CDR2 SNTAGT. The CDR3 has 16 amino acids. In DNA, the CDR3 is TGTGCCAGCAGTTCTACTCAGCGGGAGGAAAAAGAGACCCAGTACTTC. Translation gives CASSSTQREEKETQYF.